Following are 14 T cell receptor beta chains from one sample sequenced in a study of cytomegalovirus exposure and HLA in healthy donors. In the PCR, 60 Vbeta and 13 Jbeta primers were used. Sequencing was performed with immunoSEQ multiplex PCR; in TCRdb, only in-frame clones are kept and a portion is missing. Of around 140,000 clones detected, more than 70% appear once; the ten largest clones hold less than 1.1%. The sequencing sample was made of PBMCs. The receptor set was obtained from a male donor in good health and CMV-seronegative.

The genes are TRBV11-3 and TRBJ1-1; D is unclear. Germline-derived CDR1 and CDR2 are SGHNT and YENEEA. The CDR3 is 14 amino acids. Trimming took off 5 bases at V and 0 bases at J, with 10 bases between the two ends. DNA for the CDR3: TGTGCCAGCAGCCCGAAAAGCATGAACACTGAAGCTTTCTTT. Its translation is CASSPKSMNTEAFF.

The chain is built from TRBV4-2 and TRBJ2-1, with D perhaps TRBD2 (6 bases). The CDR3 spans 16 residues. Trimming left V 4 bases short and J 0 bases short, with 13 bases between. Germline CDR1 reads LGHNA; CDR2 reads YNFKEQ. DNA of the CDR3: TGTGCCAGCAGCCGCGGAGGGAGGAGCTCCTACAATGAGCAGTTCTTC. Translating it yields CASSRGGRSSYNEQFF.

This chain connects TRBV5-4 to TRBJ1-2, with D tentatively TRBD1 (6 bases). Germline V lookup: CDR1 SGHNT, CDR2 YYREEE (reference sequence). CDR3 length: 15 amino acids. The ends were cut back, 4 bases at V and 0 bases at J, with 13 bases in the middle. The CDR3 region has the DNA TGTGCCAGCAGCCCGGGGGGCCAGGCTAACTATGGCTACACCTTC. Its translation: CASSPGGQANYGYTF.

The gene calls are TRBV10-2 and TRBJ1-1; no clear D. The V end was cut by 2 bases, the J end by 5 bases, with 12 bases between. Germline CDR1 and CDR2: WSHSY and SAAADI. The CDR3 is 14 amino acids. The CDR3 DNA reads TGCGCCAGCAGTGAGGAGGGTGGGTGGACTGAAGCTTTCTTT. Protein product: CASSEEGGWTEAFF.

The V and J genes are TRBV11-2 and TRBJ2-4, with 11 bases lining up with TRBD2. Germline V gene sequence: CDR1 SGHAT, CDR2 FQNNGV. Trimming took 6 bases from V and 1 from J; bases not matched to a gene: 5. The CDR3 is 16 residues long. The CDR3 sequence: CASSSRLAGAKNIQYF. The CDR3 nucleotides are TGTGCCAGCAGTTCTAGACTAGCGGGGGCCAAAAACATTCAGTACTTC.

This chain joins TRBV7-9 and TRBJ1-4, with 9 bases identical to TRBD1. V lost 4 bases and J lost 8; bases outside the gene matches: 2. CDR3 length equals 13 residues. In germline, CDR1 is SEHNR, CDR2 FQNEAQ (reference sequence). The CDR3 bases are TGTGCCAGCAGCTCCGGACAGGGGGAAAAACTGTTTTTT. It yields the protein CASSSGQGEKLFF.

J is TRBJ2-6 and V is TRBV2; perhaps TRBD2 as D (6 bases). Deletions cut 5 bases from V and 1 base from J, with 15 bases between. The CDR3 contains 17 residues. The germline CDR1 and CDR2 sequences are SNHLY and FYNNEI. The CDR3, as DNA: TGTGCCAGCAGTCTTTTGGAGGGCGGTTCTGGGGCCAACGTCCTGACTTTC. Amino acid sequence: CASSLLEGGSGANVLTF.

This rearrangement joins TRBV19 to TRBJ2-5, with TRBD2 identical over 7 bases. Germline loops: CDR1 LNHDA, CDR2 SQIVND (reference sequence). The ends lost 5 bases at V and 3 bases at J; junction bases unmatched: 6. The CDR3 covers 14 residues. The CDR3 sequence: CASSYGGIEETQYF. CDR3 coding DNA: TGTGCCAGTAGTTACGGGGGGATAGAAGAGACCCAGTACTTC.

This clone was observed a handful of times. This chain uses TRBV6-5 with TRBJ1-4; 7 bases match TRBD1. The trim removed 6 bases at V and 8 bases at J, leaving 9 bases unmatched. The CDR3 is made up of 14 amino acids. Germline CDR1 and CDR2: MNHEY and SVGAGI. CDR3 DNA: TGTGCCAGCAGAACGACAGGGCCCCTCGAAAAACTGTTTTTT. Amino acid sequence: CASRTTGPLEKLFF.

V is TRBV30 and J is TRBJ1-2; maybe TRBD1 (5 bases). Trimming pared 6 bases from V and 1 base from J, leaving 9 bases between. Germline V gives CDR1 GTSNPN, CDR2 SVGIG (reference sequence). This CDR3 contains 12 residues. The CDR3 DNA reads TGTGCCTGCTACAGGAATAACTATGGCTACACCTTC. It codes for CACYRNNYGYTF. Together with reference TRBV30 and TRBJ1-2, the CDR3 gives the full variable domain: SQTIHQWPATLVQPVGSPLSLECTVEGTSNPNLYWYRQAAGRGLQLLFYSVGIGQISSEVPQNLSASRPQDRQFILSSKKLLLSDSGFYLCACYRNNYGYTFGSGTRLTVV.

The gene calls are TRBV5-1 and TRBJ1-4; 7 nucleotides line up with TRBD1. The CDR3 has 15 amino acids. V shed 2 bases, J shed 8 bases, and the junction held 9 bases outside the gene matches. From germline, CDR1 is SGHRS and CDR2 YFSETQ. In DNA form, the CDR3 reads TGCGCCAGCAGCTTAACGACAGGGTCGGGAGAAAAACTGTTTTTT. Amino acid sequence: CASSLTTGSGEKLFF. Variable domain in full (rest from reference TRBV5-1 and TRBJ1-4): KAGVTQTPRYLIKTRGQQVTLSCSPISGHRSVSWYQQTPGQGLQFLFEYFSETQRNKGNFPGRFSGRQFSNSRSEMNVSTLELGDSALYLCASSLTTGSGEKLFFGSGTQLSVL.

The chain has TRBV7-8 and TRBJ1-5; maybe TRBD1 (6 bases). This CDR3 is built from 14 residues. V lost 5 bases and J lost 2, with 10 bases in between. Looked up from germline, CDR1 is SGHVS and CDR2 is FQNEAQ. CDR3 amino acids: CASSPGQRNQPQHF. The CDR3 DNA sequence: TGTGCCAGCAGCCCTGGACAGCGCAATCAGCCCCAGCATTTT.

This clone was observed once. V and J are TRBV7-8 and TRBJ1-5, with 8 bases matching TRBD1. J lost 2 bases, V lost 4 bases, and 1 base had no gene match. This CDR3 has 14 residues. Per germline, CDR1 SGHVS and CDR2 FQNEAQ. Here the CDR3 DNA reads TGTGCCAGCAGCTCGGACAGGGGCAATCAGCCCCAGCATTTT. Protein product: CASSSDRGNQPQHF.

This chain joins TRBV6-5 and TRBJ2-7, with no clear D. Germline V gene lookup returns CDR1 MNHEY and CDR2 SVGAGI. V shed 4 bases and J shed 1 base, with 14 bases lying between them. This CDR3 is 15 amino acids long. As DNA, the CDR3 is TGTGCCAGCAGTTCATCCGAGGCTGGATCCTACGAGCAGTACTTC. Protein sequence: CASSSSEAGSYEQYF.